The 4 T cell receptor beta chains below were found in one sample sequenced in a study of cytomegalovirus exposure and HLA in healthy donors (dated by TCRdb to about 2017). The library came from the immunoSEQ multiplex PCR assay. Here the immuneACCESS table is served through TCRdb, limited to in-frame sequences with V and J called. Missing clones are a known gap in these copies; in checked studies unresolved V genes cover under half, and the rest lacks a known reason. Across this sample there are fewer than 400,000 clones, with nearly 90% seen only once. Clones ranked in the top ten supply roughly 0.88% of the sample. Sequencing was performed on PBMCs. These receptors were obtained from a young man in good health and CMV-seronegative.

CDR3 sequence (DNA): TGTGCCAGCAGCCGAGACAGTGCGAACACCGGGGAGCTGTTTTTT. Encoded protein: CASSRDSANTGELFF. The gene calls are TRBV7-2 and TRBJ2-2; tentative D call: TRBD1 (5 bases). V shed 5 bases and J shed 0 bases, with 10 bases lying between them. CDR1 is SGHTA and CDR2 is FQGNSA in the germline V gene. CDR3 size: 15 residues.

This clone was counted a single time. The chain joins TRBV9 to TRBJ2-3; no definite D call. CDR3 size: 13 residues. Trimming left V 4 bases short and J 2 bases short, with 8 bases between. CDR1 and CDR2 (germline): SGDLS, YYNGEE. In DNA, the CDR3 is TGTGCCAGCAGCTCCGACTTCACAGATACGCAGTATTTT. Its translation is CASSSDFTDTQYF.

This chain's CDR3 is CASPVWGRRRTGELFF. The CDR3 DNA is TGTGCCAGTCCGGTGTGGGGCAGAAGGCGGACCGGGGAGCTGTTTTTT. The chain is built from TRBV21-1 and TRBJ2-2; TRBD1, as called in the table, went unchecked against the DNA. TRBV21-1 is reported as a pseudogene. This CDR3 contains 16 residues.

This clone was observed a handful of times. The V and J genes are TRBV11-2 and TRBJ2-2; D call uncertain. Germline V gives CDR1 SGHAT, CDR2 FQNNGV. The CDR3 covers 14 residues. The V end was cut by 1 base, the J end by 7 bases, with 10 bases between. The CDR3 DNA reads as TGTGCCAGCAGCTTAGTCCAAAGGAGCGGGGAGCTGTTTTTT. Translating gives CASSLVQRSGELFF.